This record looks at one TCR beta chain sequence and its context. The target antigen is unknown. Here immunoSEQ multiplex PCR was the method, and the copy in TCRdb shows in-frame clones only, minus some. The top ten hold 10% to 15% of the sample, which has about 55,000 clones, about 90% seen once. The data were obtained in a study of OX40 agonist ivuxolimab in advanced cancers. This CDR3 region has 14 residues. Per germline, CDR1 LNHDA and CDR2 SQIVND (reference sequence). The J segment lost 9 bases and the V segment lost 3 bases, leaving 6 bases of the junction unmatched. Regarding the study as a whole: Dosing at 0.1 to 3.0 mg/kg was accompanied by clonal expansion of CD4+ and CD8+ blood T cells by week 6.

This receptor was identified in an adult with an advanced solid tumor such as melanoma, head and neck, liver or kidney cancer. The material was CD4+ or CD8+ T cells sorted from blood, obtained in a trial of the OX40 agonist ivuxolimab. The chain couples TRBV19 to TRBJ2-2; 8 bases align to TRBD1. The CDR3, as DNA: TGTGCCAGTAGTATCCGGACAGGGAGAAGGGAGCTGTTTTTT. Protein sequence: CASSIRTGRRELFF.